The clone carrying this TCR beta chain was counted many times. The sample belongs to a study of T cells in Graves' hyperthyroidism and ophthalmopathy. TCR beta CDR3 regions were amplified from RNA transcripts. A set of HTBI primers served as the primers for a first-round RT-PCR of the TCR CDR3. MiXCR was run by TCRdb on the multiplex PCR reads, yielding one entry per CDR3 protein. The data hold about 620,000 distinct CDR3 sequences, with 16% observed a single time. Germline V gene data show CDR1 as MDHEN and CDR2 as SYDVKM. V lost 6 bases and J lost 10, with 10 bases in between. This CDR3 region has 11 residues.

J is TRBJ2-1 and V is TRBV28; D not certain. The receptor was derived from a woman younger than 45 with Graves' hyperthyroidism. The sequencing input was blood. The CDR3 DNA reads TGTGCCAGCAGACGTAGGGTCGAGCAGTTCTTC. Translating it yields CASRRRVEQFF. The full variable domain, with the rest looked up from reference TRBV28 and TRBJ2-1, is DVKVTQSSRYLVKRTGEKVFLECVQDMDHENMFWYRQDPGLGLRLIYFSYDVKMKEKGDIPEGYSVSREKKERFSLILESASTNQTSMYLCASRRRVEQFFGPGTRLTVL.